These 19 T cell receptor beta chains share one sample of origin, sequenced in a study of STAT5B mutations in CD4+ large granular lymphocyte leukemia. Only in-frame clones appear in the TCRdb table, and some are missing; sequencing was by immunoSEQ multiplex PCR. The sample consists of tens of thousands of clones, about four fifths of them appearing once. Sequencing input: CD4+ T cells from blood buffy coats. The receptors shown here come from a human donor in good health.

The table lists this clone with a few counts. The V and J genes are TRBV6-6 and TRBJ1-2, with a tentative D call TRBD1 (5 bases). CDR1 and CDR2 from the germline V gene are MNHNY and SVGAGI (reference sequence). Trimming shortened V by 4 bases and J by 3 bases, and 12 bases separated the two germline ends. The CDR3 loop spans 14 amino acids. The CDR3 coding sequence is TGTGCCAGCAGTTTTACAGGAGACGACTATGGCTACACCTTC. It specifies CASSFTGDDYGYTF.

This sequence joins TRBV6-8 and TRBJ2-7; 7 nucleotides align to TRBD1. The CDR3 spans 14 residues. V lost 8 bases, J lost 2 bases, and 9 bases stayed unmatched. Germline V gives CDR1 MNHGY, CDR2 SAAAGT. This CDR3 is CASRGRDRAYEQYF. The DNA of the CDR3 is TGTGCCAGCCGAGGCCGGGACAGAGCCTACGAGCAGTACTTC.

This clone turned up a few times. The rearrangement links TRBV5-1 to TRBJ1-5; no firm D call. Germline CDR1 SGHRS, CDR2 YFSETQ. V was pared by 4 bases and J by 0 bases, with 5 bases between. The CDR3 extends over 13 amino acids. CDR3: CASSRYSNQPQHF. The CDR3 DNA follows: TGCGCCAGCAGCCGATATAGCAATCAGCCCCAGCATTTT.

This CDR3 is CASSYGDSGQPQHF. For the CDR3, the DNA is TGTGCCAGCAGTTACGGGGATTCGGGGCAGCCCCAGCATTTT. The chain is built from TRBV6-5 and TRBJ1-5; D gene uncertain. From germline, CDR1 is MNHEY and CDR2 SVGAGI. CDR3 length equals 14 residues. V lost 2 bases and J lost 7, with 12 bases in between.

This sequence joins TRBV4-1 and TRBJ1-3, with D possibly being TRBD1 (5 bases). The CDR3 runs to 17 residues. V lost 0 bases and J 1 base, leaving 13 bases between the germline ends. Germline V lookup: CDR1 MGHRA, CDR2 YSYEKL. The CDR3 sequence is CASSQDQEGYSGNTIYF. Here the CDR3 DNA reads TGCGCCAGCAGCCAAGATCAAGAGGGGTATTCTGGAAACACCATATATTTT.

The chain uses TRBV19 and TRBJ2-5, with TRBD2 matching over 15 bases. CDR3 length equals 17 residues. V shed 5 bases, J shed 3 bases, and the junction held 7 bases outside the gene matches. Germline values: CDR1 LNHDA, CDR2 SQIVND (reference sequence). CDR3 in amino acids: CASSPRTSGRAEETQYF. The CDR3 DNA reads TGTGCCAGTAGTCCTCGGACTAGCGGGAGGGCCGAAGAGACCCAGTACTTC.

The chain couples TRBV11-1 to TRBJ2-7; the match to TRBD2 covers 7 bases. The CDR3 is made up of 16 amino acids. The J segment lost 0 bases and the V segment lost 5 bases, leaving 10 bases of the junction unmatched. Germline values: CDR1 SGHAT, CDR2 FQDESV (reference sequence). DNA for the CDR3: TGTGCCAGCAGCCCCCGCGGGCTAGCGGACTCCTACGAGCAGTACTTC. Encoded protein: CASSPRGLADSYEQYF.

V is TRBV27 and J is TRBJ1-5; D might be TRBD1 (5 bases). The CDR3 runs 15 residues. Trimming pared 0 bases from V and 1 base from J, leaving 7 bases between. Germline V gene lookup returns CDR1 MNHEY and CDR2 SMNVEV (reference sequence). The CDR3 region has the DNA TGTGCCAGCAGTTTATCGTGGGGCAGCAATCAGCCCCAGCATTTT. This gives the protein CASSLSWGSNQPQHF.

The V call is TRBV4-2, the J call TRBJ2-4, with a tentative D call TRBD2 (6 bases). The CDR3 totals 16 residues. Germline V gene lookup returns CDR1 LGHNA and CDR2 YNFKEQ. V shed 4 bases and J shed 0 bases, with 13 bases lying between them. The CDR3 region has the DNA TGTGCCAGCAGCCCCTCTAGCGTCCTAGCCAAAAACATTCAGTACTTC. This encodes CASSPSSVLAKNIQYF.

The chain recombines TRBV6-6 with TRBJ1-4; 8 bases fit TRBD1. The germline gives CDR1 MNHNY, CDR2 SVGAGI (reference sequence). V was pared by 4 bases and J by 7 bases, with 2 bases of the junction left unmatched. The CDR3 contains 13 residues. This CDR3 reads CASSWTGREKLFF. CDR3 bases: TGTGCCAGCAGTTGGACAGGGCGTGAAAAACTGTTTTTT.

V usage is TRBV15 and J usage is TRBJ1-1, with no clear D. Germline V lookup: CDR1 LNHNV, CDR2 YYDKDF (reference sequence). The CDR3 sequence is 13 residues long. Trimming removed 1 base from V and 5 bases from J, with 8 bases in between. Here the CDR3 reads CATSRGVGTEAFF. The CDR3 DNA follows: TGTGCCACCAGCAGAGGAGTAGGGACTGAAGCTTTCTTT.

The V gene is TRBV7-2, the J gene TRBJ2-3; D not certain. Trimming removed 4 bases at V and 2 bases at J, with 1 base between. Germline V gene lookup returns CDR1 SGHTA and CDR2 FQGNSA. The CDR3 has 11 amino acids. DNA for the CDR3: TGTGCCAGCAGCTACACAGATACGCAGTATTTT. Its translation: CASSYTDTQYF.

The CDR3 region has the DNA TGTGCCAGCAGTCTCCGGACAGGGAAAGGCTATGGCTACACCTTC. This codes for CASSLRTGKGYGYTF. J is TRBJ1-2 and V is TRBV2; 8 bases line up with TRBD1. The V gene end was trimmed by 5 bases and the J gene end by 4 bases; junction bases not matched to a gene: 9. CDR3 length: 15 amino acids. Germline CDR1 SNHLY, CDR2 FYNNEI.

V usage is TRBV9 and J usage is TRBJ2-1, with TRBD2 matching over 9 bases. From germline, CDR1 is SGDLS and CDR2 YYNGEE. This CDR3 comprises 14 residues. Trimming at V came to 2 bases and at J to 5 bases, leaving 2 bases not matched to a gene. The DNA for the CDR3 is TGTGCCAGCAGCGTGACTAGCGGAGACAATGAGCAGTTCTTC. It encodes CASSVTSGDNEQFF.

This clone was counted a few times. The chain uses TRBV9 and TRBJ1-1; 7 bases agree with TRBD1. Germline V gene data show CDR1 as SGDLS and CDR2 as YYNGEE. The junction had 4 bases not matched to a gene; V was cut back by 4 bases and J by 4 bases. This CDR3 has 13 residues. CDR3 region: CASSRTGATEAFF. CDR3 bases: TGTGCCAGCAGCCGAACAGGGGCCACTGAAGCTTTCTTT.

This chain links TRBV19 with TRBJ2-1; D might be TRBD1 (6 bases). The length of the CDR3 is 17 residues. Germline V gene data show CDR1 as LNHDA and CDR2 as SQIVND (reference sequence). V was shortened by 5 bases and J by 2 bases, with 19 bases between the two germline ends. CDR3 sequence reads: CASSFNRAQRAYNEQFF. The DNA of the CDR3 is TGTGCCAGTAGTTTCAACAGGGCCCAAAGAGCCTACAATGAGCAGTTCTTC. Full variable domain (outside the CDR3, taken from reference TRBV19 and TRBJ2-1): DGGITQSPKYLFRKEGQNVTLSCEQNLNHDAMYWYRQDPGQGLRLIYYSQIVNDFQKGDIAEGYSVSREKKESFPLTVTSAQKNPTAFYLCASSFNRAQRAYNEQFFGPGTRLTVL.

This clone appeared a single time. The chain combines TRBV7-2 with TRBJ2-3; D gene ambiguous. Germline V gene data show CDR1 as SGHTA and CDR2 as FQGNSA. Deletions cut 6 bases from V and 5 bases from J, with 18 bases between. This CDR3 comprises 15 residues. This CDR3 reads CASRIPGYAGDTQYF. The CDR3 DNA follows: TGTGCCAGCAGAATTCCGGGCTATGCTGGAGATACGCAGTATTTT.

The chain couples TRBV18 to TRBJ2-3; TRBD2 matches 8 bases. Germline V gives CDR1 KGHSH, CDR2 LQKENI. V trimming: 8 bases; J trimming: 3 bases; junction bases outside the gene matches: 13. This CDR3 comprises 16 residues. CDR3 coding DNA: TGTGCCAGCGCAGCTCGAAGTAGCGGGAAAACAGATACGCAGTATTTT. Translation: CASAARSSGKTDTQYF.

V gene TRBV19 combines with J gene TRBJ2-3; D not certain. The CDR3 covers 11 residues. The ends were cut back, 0 bases at V and 5 bases at J, with 0 bases in the middle. Per germline, CDR1 LNHDA and CDR2 SQIVND (reference sequence). This CDR3 reads CASSIEDTQYF. CDR3 DNA: TGTGCCAGTAGTATAGAAGATACGCAGTATTTT. The complete variable domain, with remaining parts taken from reference TRBV19 and TRBJ2-3, reads DGGITQSPKYLFRKEGQNVTLSCEQNLNHDAMYWYRQDPGQGLRLIYYSQIVNDFQKGDIAEGYSVSREKKESFPLTVTSAQKNPTAFYLCASSIEDTQYFGPGTRLTVL.